This T cell receptor (beta chain) was identified during a study of radiation and T cells in renal cell carcinoma. The time point denotes: baseline pretreatment blood. Indicated treatment: 15 Gy SBRT to primary tumor, nephrectomy 4 weeks later. Clones were sequenced by immunoSEQ multiplex PCR, and TCRdb holds only the in-frame ones, with some missing. The repertoire holds some 150,000 clones, with over 80% as singletons. This sequence originates from a woman between 45 and 60 years old with renal cell carcinoma. The sample here was blood, taken from a patient whose treatment included radiotherapy and nephrectomy.

CDR3 sequence reads: CASSQDRVGNTIYF. In nucleotides, the CDR3 is TGCGCCAGCAGCCAAGACAGGGTTGGAAACACCATATATTTT. The chain uses TRBV4-3 and TRBJ1-3; possible D gene TRBD1, 5 bases. The CDR3 contains 14 residues. CDR1 and CDR2 (germline): LGHNA, YSLEER. V was clipped by 0 bases and J by 3 bases, with 6 bases between them.